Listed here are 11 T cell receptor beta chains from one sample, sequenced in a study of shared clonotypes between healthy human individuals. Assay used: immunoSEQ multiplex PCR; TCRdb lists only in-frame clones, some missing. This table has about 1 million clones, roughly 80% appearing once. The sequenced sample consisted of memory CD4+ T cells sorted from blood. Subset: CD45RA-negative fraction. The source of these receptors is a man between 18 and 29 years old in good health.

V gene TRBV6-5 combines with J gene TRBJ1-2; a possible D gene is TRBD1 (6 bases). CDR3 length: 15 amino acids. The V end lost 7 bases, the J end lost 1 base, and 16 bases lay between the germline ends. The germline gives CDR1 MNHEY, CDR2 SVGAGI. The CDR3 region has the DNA TGTGCCAGCAAGAACGGACAGTCGGATAACTATGGCTACACCTTC. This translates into CASKNGQSDNYGYTF.

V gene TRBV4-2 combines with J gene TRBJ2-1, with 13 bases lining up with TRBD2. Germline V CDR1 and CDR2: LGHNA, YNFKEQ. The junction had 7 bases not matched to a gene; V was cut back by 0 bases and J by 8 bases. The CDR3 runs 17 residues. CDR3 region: CASSQDLLAGGEDEQFF. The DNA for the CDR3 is TGTGCCAGCAGCCAAGATCTACTAGCGGGGGGGGAGGATGAGCAGTTCTTC.

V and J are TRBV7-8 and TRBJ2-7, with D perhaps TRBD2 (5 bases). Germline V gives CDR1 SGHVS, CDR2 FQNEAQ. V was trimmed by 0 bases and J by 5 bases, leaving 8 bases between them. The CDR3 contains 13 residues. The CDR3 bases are TGTGCCAGCAGCTTAGCCGGGGTAAACGAGCAGTACTTC. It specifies CASSLAGVNEQYF.

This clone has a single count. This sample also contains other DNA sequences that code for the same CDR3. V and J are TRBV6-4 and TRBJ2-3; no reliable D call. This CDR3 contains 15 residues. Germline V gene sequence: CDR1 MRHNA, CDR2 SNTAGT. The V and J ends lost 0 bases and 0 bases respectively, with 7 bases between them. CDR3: CASSDSGGSTDTQYF. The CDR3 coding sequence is TGTGCCAGCAGTGACTCTGGCGGAAGCACAGATACGCAGTATTTT.

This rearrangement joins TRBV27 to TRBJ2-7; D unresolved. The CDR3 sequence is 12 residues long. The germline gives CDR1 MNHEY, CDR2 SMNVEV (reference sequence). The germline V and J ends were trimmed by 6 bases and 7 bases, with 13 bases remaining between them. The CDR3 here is CASSPQYGEQYF. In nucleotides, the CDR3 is TGTGCCAGCAGCCCCCAATACGGGGAGCAGTACTTC.

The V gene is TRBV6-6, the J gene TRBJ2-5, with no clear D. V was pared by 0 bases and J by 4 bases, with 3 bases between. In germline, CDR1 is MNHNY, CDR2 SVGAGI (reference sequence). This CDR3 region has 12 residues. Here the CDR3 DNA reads TGTGCCAGCAGTTACTCTCCAGAGACCCAGTACTTC. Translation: CASSYSPETQYF.

The CDR3 nucleotides are TGCGCCAGCAGTCAACAGGGGAACACTGAAGCTTTCTTT. The encoded protein is CASSQQGNTEAFF. The chain recombines TRBV10-1 with TRBJ1-1, with D possibly matching TRBD1 (6 bases). V dropped 5 bases and J dropped 1 base, with 8 bases sitting between them. The CDR3 spans 13 residues. The germline V gene encodes CDR1 WNHNN and CDR2 SYGVQD (reference sequence).

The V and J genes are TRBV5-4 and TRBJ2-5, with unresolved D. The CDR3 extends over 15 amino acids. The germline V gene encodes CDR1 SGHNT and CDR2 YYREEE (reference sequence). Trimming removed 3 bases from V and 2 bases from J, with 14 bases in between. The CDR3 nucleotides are TGTGCCAGCAGCTCCCAAGCAAGGCAACAAGAGACCCAGTACTTC. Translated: CASSSQARQQETQYF.

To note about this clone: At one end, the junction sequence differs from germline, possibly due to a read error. DNA of the CDR3: TGTGCTAGCAGCTTTACTGCCCCAGGGGAGACCCAGTACTTC. Its translation is CASSFTAPGETQYF. The rearrangement links TRBV7-7 to TRBJ2-5; D is perhaps TRBD1 (5 bases). The CDR3 runs 14 residues. Per germline, CDR1 SSHAT and CDR2 FNYEAQ (reference sequence).

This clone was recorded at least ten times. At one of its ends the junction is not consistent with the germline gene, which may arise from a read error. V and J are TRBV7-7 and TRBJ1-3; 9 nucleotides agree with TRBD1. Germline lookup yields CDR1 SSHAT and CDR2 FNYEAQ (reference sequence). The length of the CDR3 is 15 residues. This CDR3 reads CASSPGTGSGNTIYF. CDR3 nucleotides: TGTGCTAGCAGCCCCGGGACAGGGTCTGGAAACACCATATATTTT.

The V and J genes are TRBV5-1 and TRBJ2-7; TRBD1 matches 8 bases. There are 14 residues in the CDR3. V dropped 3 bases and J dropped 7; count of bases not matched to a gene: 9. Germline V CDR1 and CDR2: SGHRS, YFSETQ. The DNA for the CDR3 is TGCGCCAGCAGCTCGGACAGGGCAGTGAGGGAGCAGTACTTC. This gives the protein CASSSDRAVREQYF.